This section outlines one T cell receptor (beta chain) sequence together with its context. Antigen specificity is unknown. Germline V gene data show CDR1 as SQVTM and CDR2 as ANQGSEA. The V and J ends lost 3 bases and 3 bases, in that order; junction bases with no gene match: 5. The CDR3 is 14 amino acids. Repertoires were generated with immunoSEQ multiplex PCR, while TCRdb's copy carries only in-frame clones and drops some. The sample records under 400,000 clones, 88% being singletons. This specimen belongs to a study of cytomegalovirus exposure and HLA in healthy donors. Points from the study as a whole: According to reports, the classifier identified cytomegalovirus status with high specificity and sensitivity.

The rearrangement uses TRBV29-1 and TRBJ1-1, with 9 bases fitting TRBD1. Sequenced sample: PBMCs. This TCR derives from a man aged 25-45 years in good health and CMV-seronegative. The CDR3 spells CSVDPGQGYTEAFF. The CDR3 nucleotides read TGCAGCGTTGATCCCGGACAGGGGTACACTGAAGCTTTCTTT.